This TCR beta chain stems from a study of T cell clones after liver transplantation. Whole-study context: Tolerance: complete withdrawal held at least one year, liver enzymes staying within twice normal. Study-level results: Post-transplant, graft-donor-reactive CD4 TCRbeta sequences in blood dropped significantly in most of the 8 subjects.

This CDR3 has 12 amino acids. V lost 2 bases, J lost 8 bases, and 9 bases lay in between. Germline V gene lookup returns CDR1 LNHDA and CDR2 SQIVND (reference sequence). Thawed unstimulated PBMCs were FACS-sorted by CD3, CD4 and CD8 into two populations. Sequencing was performed with immunoSEQ multiplex PCR; in TCRdb, only in-frame clones are kept and a portion is missing. The top ten clones hold around 2.5% of a sample with 40,000 to 55,000 clones, around 83% of them seen once. This clone was counted between two and nine times. Its antigen remains unidentified. The chain is built from TRBV19 and TRBJ1-1; perhaps TRBD1 as D (6 bases). This material consisted of CD4+ T cells from blood, taken 24 months after liver transplant. This TCR was sampled from a human patient who received a liver transplant. Some of these T cells may belong to the graft donor. DNA for the CDR3: TGTGCCAGTAGTATACGAGGGGGGGAAGCTTTCTTT. It yields the protein CASSIRGGEAFF.